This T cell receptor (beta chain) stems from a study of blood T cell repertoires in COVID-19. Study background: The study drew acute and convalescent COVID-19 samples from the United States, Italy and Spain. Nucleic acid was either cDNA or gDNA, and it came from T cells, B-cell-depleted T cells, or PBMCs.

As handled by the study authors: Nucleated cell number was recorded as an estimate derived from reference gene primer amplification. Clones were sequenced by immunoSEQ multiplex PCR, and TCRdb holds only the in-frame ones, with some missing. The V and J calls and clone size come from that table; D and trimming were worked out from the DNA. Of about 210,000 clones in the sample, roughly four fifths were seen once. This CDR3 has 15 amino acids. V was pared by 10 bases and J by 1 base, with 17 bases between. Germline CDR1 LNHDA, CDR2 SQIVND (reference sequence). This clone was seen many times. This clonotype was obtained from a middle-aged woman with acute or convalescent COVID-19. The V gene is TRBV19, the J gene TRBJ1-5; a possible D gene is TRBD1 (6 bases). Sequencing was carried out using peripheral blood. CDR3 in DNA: TGTGCCACGCGTGTACAGGGAGGGAGCAATCAGCCCCAGCATTTT. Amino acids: CATRVQGGSNQPQHF.